These T cell receptor beta chains were read from a single sample in a study of blood T cell repertoires in COVID-19. Profiling relied on immunoSEQ multiplex PCR, and the TCRdb table lists in-frame clones only, not all of them. The profile shows under 100,000 clones, over 70% of them singletons. The sample comprised peripheral blood. These receptors were taken from an elderly man with active or convalescent COVID-19. Both conserved end residues are part of each CDR3. D genes are given only for firm matches. Where a row states a size, it is once, few, many or the class of an expanded clone; other rows omit it.

cdr3_nt,cdr3_aa,d_call,v_call,clone_size,j_call
TGTGCCAGCAGCAAAGGGGGGGACAGGGGTATGGGCCAAGAGACCCAGTACTTC,CASSKGGDRGMGQETQYF,.,TRBV21-1,few,TRBJ2-5
TGTGCCAGCAGCTGGGGACACCCCAGAGGCAATCAGCCCCAGCATTTT,CASSWGHPRGNQPQHF,.,TRBV5-5,.,TRBJ1-5
TGTGCCAGCAGCCCGGGACAGGGCAACAATGAGCAGTTCTTC,CASSPGQGNNEQFF,TRBD1,TRBV11-1,.,TRBJ2-1
TGTGCCAGCAGCCTCGATGCGGGGGGCCCTTACTATGGCTACACCTTC,CASSLDAGGPYYGYTF,.,TRBV28,once,TRBJ1-2
TGTGCCACGGGGGGAGGGACAGGTCACTACGAGCAGTACTTC,CATGGGTGHYEQYF,.,TRBV10-3,.,TRBJ2-7
TGTGCCAGCAGTTTGTCGGGGGTATTCTCCTATAATTCACCCCTCCACTTT,CASSLSGVFSYNSPLHF,.,TRBV27,few,TRBJ1-6
TGTGCCAGCCTTACTCATCAGGGGTGGCCTGAAGCTTTCTTT,CASLTHQGWPEAFF,.,TRBV28,once,TRBJ1-1
TGTGCCAGCAGCCCACAGGGAACCTATGGCTACACCTTC,CASSPQGTYGYTF,.,TRBV7-9,once,TRBJ1-2
TGTGCTAGTGGTCAAAGGGGGAGGGGGGCTTCCTACAATGAGCAGTTCTTC,CASGQRGRGASYNEQFF,.,TRBV12-5,.,TRBJ2-1
TGTGCCAGCAGCTTGAGGGGGTGGCCTGAGGGGGCCATTCAGTACTTC,CASSLRGWPEGAIQYF,TRBD1,TRBV5-4,.,TRBJ2-4
TGTGCCAGCAGCTTTGGAGGCGGGGACTACGAGCAGTACTTC,CASSFGGGDYEQYF,.,TRBV7-9,.,TRBJ2-7